A selection of T cell receptor beta chains follows, all from one sample in a study of blood T cell repertoires in COVID-19. Some clones are missing from TCRdb's copy, which holds only in-frame ones; the method was immunoSEQ multiplex PCR. The sample has 200,000 or so clones, approximately 80% seen once. Sequencing was carried out using PBMCs or T cells enriched from blood (not recorded which). Receptors were obtained from a woman aged 40 to 50 with acute COVID-19. Both conserved end residues are part of each CDR3. The order of the fields is clone size, V gene, D gene, J gene, CDR3 DNA, CDR3 protein. D genes are given only for firm matches. Size tells how often a clone was seen (once, few, many) or the class of an expanded clone, and some rows leave it out.

clone size: NA; V gene: TRBV27; D gene: TRBD1; J gene: TRBJ1-2; CDR3 DNA: TGTGCCAGCAGTTCCTGGGGACAGTATGGCTACACCTTC; CDR3 protein: CASSSWGQYGYTF
clone size: few; V gene: TRBV6-5; D gene: NA; J gene: TRBJ2-5; CDR3 DNA: TGTGCCAGCAGTTTACAGGTTCAAGAGACCCAGTACTTC; CDR3 protein: CASSLQVQETQYF
clone size: NA; V gene: TRBV4-3; D gene: NA; J gene: TRBJ1-1; CDR3 DNA: TGCGCCAGCAGCCAAGTATGGGGGGGCGATCTGGACGACTTCACTGAAGCTTTCTTT; CDR3 protein: CASSQVWGGDLDDFTEAFF
clone size: NA; V gene: TRBV19; D gene: TRBD1; J gene: TRBJ2-5; CDR3 DNA: TGTGCCAGTATGGCGGGGGACAGGGGGTACCAAGAGACCCAGTACTTC; CDR3 protein: CASMAGDRGYQETQYF
clone size: NA; V gene: TRBV28; D gene: NA; J gene: TRBJ1-5; CDR3 DNA: TGTGCCAGCAGTTCGGTCGGCGAAGGGGTTTCTCAGCCCCAGCATTTT; CDR3 protein: CASSSVGEGVSQPQHF
clone size: NA; V gene: TRBV24-1; D gene: TRBD1; J gene: TRBJ2-7; CDR3 DNA: TGTGCCACCAGTGGAACAGGGGGCCCATCCTACGAGCAGTACTTC; CDR3 protein: CATSGTGGPSYEQYF
clone size: once; V gene: TRBV4-3; D gene: NA; J gene: TRBJ2-3; CDR3 DNA: TGCGCCAGCAGCCAAGATCCAACACGGGGGGCCTTAACAGATACGCAGTATTTT; CDR3 protein: CASSQDPTRGALTDTQYF
clone size: NA; V gene: TRBV9; D gene: TRBD2; J gene: TRBJ2-1; CDR3 DNA: TGTGCCAGCAGCGTAAACCGGGCTGGGACTAGCGGGTGGAACAATGAGCAGTTCTTC; CDR3 protein: CASSVNRAGTSGWNNEQFF
clone size: NA; V gene: TRBV5-1; D gene: NA; J gene: TRBJ2-3; CDR3 DNA: TGCGCCAGCAGCTTGTATGTGTCAGATACGCAGTATTTT; CDR3 protein: CASSLYVSDTQYF
clone size: once; V gene: TRBV7-9; D gene: NA; J gene: TRBJ1-2; CDR3 DNA: TGTGCCAGCAGCTTAGAGCCAGGGATTTACTATGGCTACACCTTC; CDR3 protein: CASSLEPGIYYGYTF
clone size: NA; V gene: TRBV5-1; D gene: NA; J gene: TRBJ1-6; CDR3 DNA: TGCGCCAGCAGCCCCTTCGGGTCACCCCTCCACTTT; CDR3 protein: CASSPFGSPLHF
clone size: once; V gene: TRBV14; D gene: NA; J gene: TRBJ2-7; CDR3 DNA: TGTGCCAGCAGCCCACCTAACCCCTCCTACGAGCAGTACTTC; CDR3 protein: CASSPPNPSYEQYF
clone size: NA; V gene: TRBV6-5; D gene: NA; J gene: TRBJ1-1; CDR3 DNA: TGTGCCAGCAGTTACTCGGCAGGGCAGGCTTTCTTT; CDR3 protein: CASSYSAGQAFF
clone size: NA; V gene: TRBV9; D gene: TRBD1; J gene: TRBJ2-7; CDR3 DNA: TGTGCCAGCAGCGGCGGGACAGGGGGTCCCTACGAGCAGTACTTC; CDR3 protein: CASSGGTGGPYEQYF
clone size: NA; V gene: TRBV24-1; D gene: NA; J gene: TRBJ1-5; CDR3 DNA: TGTGCCACCAGTGACAGGAGGGACCAGCCCCAGCATTTT; CDR3 protein: CATSDRRDQPQHF
clone size: NA; V gene: TRBV4-1; D gene: NA; J gene: TRBJ1-4; CDR3 DNA: TGCGCCAGCAGCCAACCTCCGGGACAACACGGTGAAAAACTGTTTTTT; CDR3 protein: CASSQPPGQHGEKLFF
clone size: NA; V gene: TRBV25-1; D gene: NA; J gene: TRBJ1-1; CDR3 DNA: TGTGCCAGCGGCAGGGATCTAACTGAAGCTTTCTTT; CDR3 protein: CASGRDLTEAFF
clone size: NA; V gene: TRBV24-1; D gene: TRBD1; J gene: TRBJ2-5; CDR3 DNA: TGTGCCACCAGTGACCATTTAGGACAGGGGAAAGAGACCCAGTACTTC; CDR3 protein: CATSDHLGQGKETQYF
clone size: NA; V gene: TRBV29-1; D gene: TRBD1; J gene: TRBJ1-1; CDR3 DNA: TGCAGCGTTGGAGCCTTAGGACAGGGGATGGTTTTAAACACTGAAGCTTTCTTT; CDR3 protein: CSVGALGQGMVLNTEAFF
clone size: NA; V gene: TRBV28; D gene: NA; J gene: TRBJ2-3; CDR3 DNA: TGTGCCAGCAGGACTGAACCGGGAATCAGCACAGATACGCAGTATTTT; CDR3 protein: CASRTEPGISTDTQYF
clone size: once; V gene: TRBV28; D gene: TRBD2; J gene: TRBJ2-7; CDR3 DNA: TGTGCCAGCAGCAATCTAGCGGGATGGGGCTACGAGCAGTACTTC; CDR3 protein: CASSNLAGWGYEQYF
clone size: NA; V gene: TRBV4-2; D gene: NA; J gene: TRBJ1-5; CDR3 DNA: TGTGCCAGCAGCCAAGAAGAGGGGGTGAATGTCTATCAGCCCCAGCATTTT; CDR3 protein: CASSQEEGVNVYQPQHF
clone size: NA; V gene: TRBV6-1; D gene: NA; J gene: TRBJ2-3; CDR3 DNA: TGTGCCAGCAGTGAGCGGGAACCAGATACGCAGTATTTT; CDR3 protein: CASSEREPDTQYF
clone size: NA; V gene: TRBV10-1; D gene: NA; J gene: TRBJ2-3; CDR3 DNA: TGCGCCAGCAGCCCCATAGTCGCGGCTAGCACAGATACGCAGTATTTT; CDR3 protein: CASSPIVAASTDTQYF
clone size: NA; V gene: TRBV29-1; D gene: NA; J gene: TRBJ1-2; CDR3 DNA: TGCAGCGTTGAAGCGGGGGATCTCTATGGCTACACCTTC; CDR3 protein: CSVEAGDLYGYTF
clone size: few; V gene: TRBV7-3; D gene: TRBD1; J gene: TRBJ1-4; CDR3 DNA: TGTGCCAGCAGCCAGGGGGCTAATGAAAAACTGTTTTTT; CDR3 protein: CASSQGANEKLFF
clone size: NA; V gene: TRBV19; D gene: TRBD1; J gene: TRBJ1-6; CDR3 DNA: TGTGCCACCAGCAGCAGGGGGGCATCCTATAATTCACCCCTCCACTTT; CDR3 protein: CATSSRGASYNSPLHF
clone size: NA; V gene: TRBV11-2; D gene: NA; J gene: TRBJ1-6; CDR3 DNA: TGTGCCAGCAATGTAGGGGATTCACCCCTCCACTTT; CDR3 protein: CASNVGDSPLHF
clone size: NA; V gene: TRBV28; D gene: NA; J gene: TRBJ1-4; CDR3 DNA: TGTGCCAGCAGTTTGACGGGACAATTGTCTAATGAAAAACTGTTTTTT; CDR3 protein: CASSLTGQLSNEKLFF
clone size: NA; V gene: TRBV6-5; D gene: NA; J gene: TRBJ1-4; CDR3 DNA: TGTGCCAGCAGCCCCACAGGGTTGGGTGAAAAACTGTTTTTT; CDR3 protein: CASSPTGLGEKLFF
clone size: NA; V gene: TRBV12-3/TRBV12-4; D gene: NA; J gene: TRBJ1-2; CDR3 DNA: TGTGCCAGCAGCCTTGGCGGTCGGGAGGGCTACACCTTC; CDR3 protein: CASSLGGREGYTF
clone size: NA; V gene: TRBV10-3; D gene: TRBD2; J gene: TRBJ2-5; CDR3 DNA: TGTGCCATCAGCTCCGGGACTAGCGGGAGAGGTGGAGAGACCCAGTACTTC; CDR3 protein: CAISSGTSGRGGETQYF
clone size: NA; V gene: TRBV28; D gene: TRBD1; J gene: TRBJ1-5; CDR3 DNA: TGTGCCAGCAGTTTACCACAGGGGCACAATCAGCCCCAGCATTTT; CDR3 protein: CASSLPQGHNQPQHF
clone size: once; V gene: TRBV11-2; D gene: NA; J gene: TRBJ1-1; CDR3 DNA: TGTGCCGGATACAGGGCTATGAACACTGAAGCTTTCTTT; CDR3 protein: CAGYRAMNTEAFF
clone size: NA; V gene: TRBV19; D gene: NA; J gene: TRBJ2-7; CDR3 DNA: TGTGCCAGTAGTAAACTGCGGGGAGGAGAGCAGTACTTC; CDR3 protein: CASSKLRGGEQYF
clone size: NA; V gene: TRBV15; D gene: TRBD1; J gene: TRBJ1-6; CDR3 DNA: TGTGCCACCAGCAGAGGGACAGGGTTCCGTAATTCACCCCTCCACTTT; CDR3 protein: CATSRGTGFRNSPLHF
clone size: NA; V gene: TRBV5-1; D gene: NA; J gene: TRBJ1-2; CDR3 DNA: TGCGCCAGCAGCTCGGAACCTCAGGGGACGGGAGGCTACACCTTC; CDR3 protein: CASSSEPQGTGGYTF
clone size: NA; V gene: TRBV2; D gene: NA; J gene: TRBJ1-2; CDR3 DNA: TGTGCCAGCACTGGCAGGGTAAACTATGGCTACACCTTC; CDR3 protein: CASTGRVNYGYTF
clone size: once; V gene: TRBV2; D gene: NA; J gene: TRBJ1-2; CDR3 DNA: TGTGCCAGCAGGACGGGGGATCGGGCTAACTATGGCTACACCTTC; CDR3 protein: CASRTGDRANYGYTF
clone size: NA; V gene: TRBV12-3/TRBV12-4; D gene: NA; J gene: TRBJ1-2; CDR3 DNA: TGTGCCAGCAGTGGGCCCGAAGGCTATGGCTACACCTTC; CDR3 protein: CASSGPEGYGYTF
clone size: NA; V gene: TRBV27; D gene: NA; J gene: TRBJ2-3; CDR3 DNA: TGTGCCAGCAGCCAGGGCCAACTCATGGGCGATACGCAGTATTTT; CDR3 protein: CASSQGQLMGDTQYF
clone size: NA; V gene: TRBV30; D gene: NA; J gene: TRBJ1-1; CDR3 DNA: TGTGCCTATCAAATCGATTGGGTCGAGAGGGACACTGAAGCTTTCTTT; CDR3 protein: CAYQIDWVERDTEAFF
clone size: few; V gene: TRBV7-9; D gene: TRBD1; J gene: TRBJ1-1; CDR3 DNA: TGTGCCAGCAGCCGCGAGGGGGCAAGCACTGAAGCTTTCTTT; CDR3 protein: CASSREGASTEAFF
clone size: NA; V gene: TRBV4-1; D gene: NA; J gene: TRBJ1-1; CDR3 DNA: TGCGCCAGCAGCCAAGTAGCAAAGAACACTGAAGCTTTCTTT; CDR3 protein: CASSQVAKNTEAFF
clone size: NA; V gene: TRBV5-1; D gene: TRBD1; J gene: TRBJ1-5; CDR3 DNA: TGCGCCAGCAGCCCCCAGGGGGTAGAGCCCCAGCATTTT; CDR3 protein: CASSPQGVEPQHF
clone size: NA; V gene: TRBV7-8; D gene: NA; J gene: TRBJ2-5; CDR3 DNA: TGTGCCAGCAGCTTAGTGGCGGACCAAGAGACCCAGTACTTC; CDR3 protein: CASSLVADQETQYF
clone size: NA; V gene: TRBV19; D gene: NA; J gene: TRBJ1-1; CDR3 DNA: TGTGCCAGTAGTATCGGGCGGGAAGGGTACACTGAAGCTTTCTTT; CDR3 protein: CASSIGREGYTEAFF
clone size: NA; V gene: TRBV28; D gene: TRBD2; J gene: TRBJ2-1; CDR3 DNA: TGTGCCAGCAGCACCCCCCTGGGCCTAGCGGATTACAATGAGCAGTTCTTC; CDR3 protein: CASSTPLGLADYNEQFF
clone size: NA; V gene: TRBV10-3; D gene: NA; J gene: TRBJ2-3; CDR3 DNA: TGTGCCATCAACCTCGGAGGGCGACGCACAGATACGCAGTATTTT; CDR3 protein: CAINLGGRRTDTQYF
clone size: NA; V gene: TRBV3-1/TRBV3-2; D gene: NA; J gene: TRBJ1-1; CDR3 DNA: TGTGCCAGCAGCCAAGCGAGGGGGGGGAACACTGAAGCTTTCTTT; CDR3 protein: CASSQARGGNTEAFF
clone size: NA; V gene: TRBV6-5; D gene: NA; J gene: TRBJ1-2; CDR3 DNA: TGTGCCAGCAGTTACTTTGGGGAGGGGGATGGCTACACCTTC; CDR3 protein: CASSYFGEGDGYTF
clone size: NA; V gene: TRBV2; D gene: NA; J gene: TRBJ1-1; CDR3 DNA: TGTGCCAGCAGTGTACAGCCGAACACTGAAGCTTTCTTT; CDR3 protein: CASSVQPNTEAFF